This TCR beta chain was identified during a study of OX40 agonist ivuxolimab in advanced cancers. Background on the study: Partial responses were achieved by three patients, one with hepatocellular carcinoma and two with cutaneous melanoma.

Concerning this clone: No antigen is known for it.

Study-level findings and limits: The CD4+ and CD8+ T cells in the blood had expanded clonally by week 6 at 0.1 to 3.0 mg/kg. More expanded clones were found, on average, in CD8+ than in CD4+ T cells.

TCRdb's copy holds only in-frame clones and misses some; the assay was immunoSEQ multiplex PCR. The table shows around 40,000 clones, with around 80% occurring only once. CDR1 and CDR2 from the germline V gene are SNHLY and FYNNEI. V was pared by 11 bases and J by 0 bases, with 11 bases between. CDR3 length equals 12 residues. V usage is TRBV2 and J usage is TRBJ2-7; D not certain. The sequencing here drew on CD4+ or CD8+ T cells sorted from blood, taken in a trial of the OX40 agonist ivuxolimab. The clonotype comes from an adult with an advanced solid tumor such as melanoma, head and neck, liver or kidney cancer. The CDR3 nucleotides are TGTGCCTGCCTGGCACCCTCCTACGAGCAGTACTTC. Residues: CACLAPSYEQYF.